This is a list of T cell receptor beta chains from one sample in a study of human T cells and chemical hapten exposure. Each CDR3 protein gets one entry after TCRdb re-called the RACE reads with MiXCR. The sample records roughly 380,000 distinct CDR3 sequences, 4.8% being singletons. The sequencing here drew on whole blood, taken in connection with sensitization to the hapten diphenylcyclopropenone (DPC). The receptors were gathered from a woman between 45 and 65 years old with alopecia areata. Some clones in this sample may be carry-over from other donors' samples. Both conserved end residues are trimmed from each CDR3. D genes are given only for firm matches.

TRBJ1-1	TRBD1	TRBV2	ASSLGQGSGLTEAF
TRBJ2-3	.	TRBV10-3	AIMSQASTDTQY
TRBJ2-7	.	TRBV20-1	SASFRDSSYEQY
TRBJ2-7	.	TRBV12-3/TRBV12-4	ASSTIRVNEQY
TRBJ2-7	.	TRBV12-3/TRBV12-4	ASSLPGFYEQY
TRBJ1-1	TRBD1	TRBV3-1	ASRPTSFGTGVGDTEAF
TRBJ1-2	.	TRBV3-1	ASSQASGGSYT
TRBJ1-5	.	TRBV9	ASSVGDDQPQH
TRBJ2-7	.	TRBV12-3/TRBV12-4	ASSTGNYEQY
TRBJ2-1	TRBD1	TRBV20-1	SARDRDRDAGEQF
TRBJ1-1	TRBD1	TRBV6-1	ASRQQSGGATEAF
TRBJ2-7	TRBD1	TRBV5-4	ASSLNRGHEQY
TRBJ1-1	.	TRBV5-1	ASSLTAVSNTEAF
TRBJ1-2	TRBD1	TRBV29-1	SVGRGHGYT
TRBJ1-2	.	TRBV4-3	ASSQVGVSYGYT
TRBJ1-6	.	TRBV5-1	ASSGSYRARSSYNSPLH
TRBJ2-7	TRBD2	TRBV5-4	ASSQTSGEQY
TRBJ2-3	.	TRBV14	ASSPPRGKGTDTQY
TRBJ1-1	.	TRBV3-1	ASSQGLENTEAF
TRBJ1-6	.	TRBV20-1	SAHIGTSSYNSPLH
TRBJ2-7	.	TRBV27	ASSPSELTGYEQY
TRBJ1-2	TRBD1	TRBV27	ASSLLGTGASYT
TRBJ1-2	.	TRBV6-5	ASSTREGKGYT
TRBJ2-3	TRBD1	TRBV10-1	ATSDRGTDTQY
TRBJ2-3	.	TRBV6-1	ASSALGLTADTQY
TRBJ1-4	TRBD1	TRBV20-1	SAATGGQEKLF
TRBJ2-5	.	TRBV28	ASSSVQEETQY
TRBJ2-7	TRBD1	TRBV12-3/TRBV12-4	ASSSSDRGWYEQY
TRBJ1-2	.	TRBV6-1	ASSETSNYGYT
TRBJ2-3	TRBD2	TRBV5-4	ATGLAGGRTDTQY
TRBJ1-3	TRBD1	TRBV7-9	ASSLNYRGLTGNTIY
TRBJ2-2	TRBD1	TRBV29-1	SVKGTRGMNTGELF
TRBJ2-7	TRBD1	TRBV6-2/TRBV6-3	ASSYHGTGRVPEQY
TRBJ1-4	.	TRBV12-3/TRBV12-4	ASSLRGGGGKLF
TRBJ2-6	.	TRBV25-1	ASSALFKSSGANVLT
TRBJ2-4	TRBD2	TRBV30	AWEAGDKNIQY
TRBJ2-5	.	TRBV5-4	ASSLAGTEIETQY
TRBJ2-1	TRBD2	TRBV20-1	SASSGRATEQF
TRBJ2-5	TRBD1	TRBV5-8	ASSRTGKTGTQY
TRBJ2-5	TRBD2	TRBV28	ASSLIAGPGTQY
TRBJ2-7	.	TRBV5-6	ASSLGGPIYEQY
TRBJ2-7	TRBD2	TRBV20-1	SAYPETSGFYEQY
TRBJ2-7	.	TRBV20-1	SAIPSARPHSYEQY
TRBJ1-3	.	TRBV20-1	SAQARGNTIY
TRBJ2-4	TRBD2	TRBV10-3	AISGTSGLAKNIQY
TRBJ1-1	TRBD1	TRBV7-8	ASSLAGTDRAF